This paragraph covers one T cell receptor (beta chain) sequence. This clone was seen a few times. No antigen is known for it. It is unclear where the CDR3 begins or ends on the DNA, so no DNA is shown, and the CDR3 is as TCRdb lists it. The immunoSEQ Assay, a bias-controlled multiplex PCR, was used to amplify TCRbeta CDR3 regions from genomic DNA. On the authors' methods: The number of nucleated cells in each sample was estimated from the amplification of reference gene primers within the assay. Sequence reads were collapsed and filtered to measure the absolute abundance of every unique TCRbeta CDR3 rearrangement. Productive Simpson clonality was computed per sample as the square root of Simpson's diversity index over productive rearrangements. This is the immuneACCESS table as TCRdb keeps it, with only in-frame sequences that have V and J called. A part of the clones is gone; compared with another copy, unresolved V genes explain less than half, and the rest is unexplained. V and J calls and clone size follow that table, whereas D and trimming were derived from the DNA. The sample includes some 180,000 clones, with approximately 80% observed a single time. Jointly, the top ten make up approximately 9% of the sample.

Each collaborating institution followed its own protocols to collect whole blood in K2EDTA tubes. For TCRbeta analysis, collaborators shipped samples in one of three forms: frozen whole blood, isolated PBMCs, or DNA extracted from either of those sample types. These data originate in a study of blood T cell repertoires in COVID-19 (dated by TCRdb to 2020 to 2021). In the study overall: Samples covering the acute and convalescent phases of COVID-19 were provided by collaborators in the United States, Italy and Spain. The material from the prospective study consisted of cDNA or gDNA derived from T cells, B-cell-depleted T cells, or PBMCs. The dataset comprised deeply sampled blood TCRbeta repertoires from subjects exposed to, actively infected with, or recovered from COVID-19. The repertoires were released in a freely available public database meant as a resource for research on the immune response to SARS-CoV-2. Samples came from the ongoing ImmuneRACE study (first 160 participants) plus 1,254 subjects from 6 global collaborators. The sample metadata nearly always contained a de-identified subject ID, COVID-19 status, age in years and sex. Where available, HLA class I and class II types were taken from metadata supplied by the sample provider and were not determined by assay-based typing.

The CDR3 runs 14 amino acids, cysteine and phenylalanine included. Looking up the germline V gene yields CDR1 MNHEY and CDR2 SVGAGI. Summary of the overall study and its limitations: How much clinical and demographic metadata was included differed by source and by participant, and the metadata was provided uncurated.

Here the chain combines TRBV6-5 and TRBJ1-3; TRBD1, the table's D call, lacks a check against the DNA. The material sequenced was peripheral blood. This receptor was obtained from a woman aged 45-65 years with active or convalescent COVID-19. The CDR3: CASSSGQGGNTIYF.